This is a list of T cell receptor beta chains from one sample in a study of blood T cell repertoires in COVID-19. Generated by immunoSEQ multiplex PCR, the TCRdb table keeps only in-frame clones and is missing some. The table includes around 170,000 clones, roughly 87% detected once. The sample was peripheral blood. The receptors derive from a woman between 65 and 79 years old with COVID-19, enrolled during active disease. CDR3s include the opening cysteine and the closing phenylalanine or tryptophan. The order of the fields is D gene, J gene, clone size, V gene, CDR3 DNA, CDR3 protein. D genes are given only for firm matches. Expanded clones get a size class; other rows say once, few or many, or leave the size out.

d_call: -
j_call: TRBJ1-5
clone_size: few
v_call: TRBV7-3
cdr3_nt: TGTGCCAGCAGCTTAGACTCACGGGGGCCCCAGCATTTT
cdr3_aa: CASSLDSRGPQHF

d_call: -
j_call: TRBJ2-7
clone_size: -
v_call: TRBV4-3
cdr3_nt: TGCGCCAGCAGCCAAGATCCGCGGATTTCCTACGAGCAGTACTTC
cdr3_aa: CASSQDPRISYEQYF

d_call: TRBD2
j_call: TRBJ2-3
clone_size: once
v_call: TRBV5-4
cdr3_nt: TGTGCCAGCAGCTTGCCCCCACTAGCGGGAAGCACAGATACGCAGTATTTT
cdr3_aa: CASSLPPLAGSTDTQYF

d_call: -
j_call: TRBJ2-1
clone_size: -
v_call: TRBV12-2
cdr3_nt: TGTGCAAGTCGCTTAGAACCCAGCGGGGGACACAATGAGCAGTTCTTC
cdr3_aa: CASRLEPSGGHNEQFF

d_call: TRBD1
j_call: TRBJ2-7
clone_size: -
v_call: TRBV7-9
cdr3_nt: TGTGCCAGCAGCTCGTGGGACAGGGGAAACTCCTACGAGCAGTACTTC
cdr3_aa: CASSSWDRGNSYEQYF

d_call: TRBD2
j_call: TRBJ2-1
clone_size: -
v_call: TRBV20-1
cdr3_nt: TGCAGTGCTAGTTGGGCGGGGGATTACAATGAGCAGTTCTTC
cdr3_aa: CSASWAGDYNEQFF

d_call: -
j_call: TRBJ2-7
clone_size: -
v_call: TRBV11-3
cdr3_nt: TGTGCCAGCAGACTGCCCCTCAGGTCCTACGAGCAGTACTTC
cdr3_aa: CASRLPLRSYEQYF

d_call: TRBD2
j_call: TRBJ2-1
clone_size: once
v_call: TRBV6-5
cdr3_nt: TGTGCCAGCGCAACCCTAGCGGGGGACTACAATGAGCAGTTCTTC
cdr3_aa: CASATLAGDYNEQFF

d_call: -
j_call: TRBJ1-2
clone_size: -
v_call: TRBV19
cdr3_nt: TGTGCCAGTAGTATAGCATTAACAGCTCGACCTTCGTACTATGGCTACACCTTC
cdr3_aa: CASSIALTARPSYYGYTF

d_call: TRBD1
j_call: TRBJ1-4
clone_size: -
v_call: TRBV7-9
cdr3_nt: TGTGCCAGCAAGGGGACAGTCAATGAAAAACTGTTTTTT
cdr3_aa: CASKGTVNEKLFF

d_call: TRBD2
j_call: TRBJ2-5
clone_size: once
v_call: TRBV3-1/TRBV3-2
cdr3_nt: TGTGCCAGCAGCCAAGTGGCTAGCGGGCAAGAGACCCAGTACTTC
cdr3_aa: CASSQVASGQETQYF

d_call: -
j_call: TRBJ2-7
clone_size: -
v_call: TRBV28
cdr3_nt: TGTGCCAGCGGAAGGATAGACAGACCCTACTCCTACGAGCAGTACTTC
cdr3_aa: CASGRIDRPYSYEQYF

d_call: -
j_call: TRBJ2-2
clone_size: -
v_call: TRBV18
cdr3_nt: TGTGCCAGCTCACCACGAGGGACACTCACCGGGGAGCTGTTTTTT
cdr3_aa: CASSPRGTLTGELFF

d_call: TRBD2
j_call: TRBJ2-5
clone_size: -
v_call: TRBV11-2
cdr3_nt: TGTGCCAGCAGCTTAGAACTAGCGGTAGCGGGGGAGACCCAGTACTTC
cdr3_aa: CASSLELAVAGETQYF

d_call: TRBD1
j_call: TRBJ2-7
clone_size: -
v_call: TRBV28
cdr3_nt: TGTGCCAGCAGTGGGAGCAGAGGGGGCGTTAAGGACTTC
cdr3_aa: CASSGSRGGVKDF

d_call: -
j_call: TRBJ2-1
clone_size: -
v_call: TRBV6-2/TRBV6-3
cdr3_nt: TGTGCCAGCACCCCAGTTGGACGGAGGAATGAGCAGTTCTTC
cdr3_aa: CASTPVGRRNEQFF

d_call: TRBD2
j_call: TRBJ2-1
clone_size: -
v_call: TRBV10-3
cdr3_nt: TGTGCCATCAGTGGAGGGACTAGCGGGCCCAATGAGCAGTTCTTC
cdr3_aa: CAISGGTSGPNEQFF

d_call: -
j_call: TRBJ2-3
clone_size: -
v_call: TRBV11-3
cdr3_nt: TGTGCCAGATTCTCGGGTAGCACAGATACGCAGTATTTT
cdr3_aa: CARFSGSTDTQYF

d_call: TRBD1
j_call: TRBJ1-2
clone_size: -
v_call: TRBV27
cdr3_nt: TGTGCCAGCAGTTTAACCGGGACAGGGGCCTATGGCTACACCTTC
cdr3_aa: CASSLTGTGAYGYTF

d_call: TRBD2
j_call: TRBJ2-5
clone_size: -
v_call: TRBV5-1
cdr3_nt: TGCGCCAGCAGCTTGGGACGCGGCGGGAGAGTACAAGAGACCCAGTACTTC
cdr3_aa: CASSLGRGGRVQETQYF

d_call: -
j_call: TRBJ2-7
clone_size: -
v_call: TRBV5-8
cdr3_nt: TGTGCCAGCAGAACCAGGCAGGGCCACGTGAACGAGCAGTACTTC
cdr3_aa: CASRTRQGHVNEQYF

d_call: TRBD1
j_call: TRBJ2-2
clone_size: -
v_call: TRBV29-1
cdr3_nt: TGCAGCGTTGAAGGACAGGGCCCTAACGCGAACACCGGGGAGCTGTTTTTT
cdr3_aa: CSVEGQGPNANTGELFF

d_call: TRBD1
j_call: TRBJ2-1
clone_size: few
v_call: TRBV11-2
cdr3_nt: TGTGCCAGCAGCCCATCGTCAGGGACAGGGTACAATGAGCAGTTCTTC
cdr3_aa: CASSPSSGTGYNEQFF

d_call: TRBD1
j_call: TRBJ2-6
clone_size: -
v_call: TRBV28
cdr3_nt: TGTGCCAGCAGTTTGCCCAGGGGGACTGGGGCCAACGTCCTGACTTTC
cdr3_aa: CASSLPRGTGANVLTF

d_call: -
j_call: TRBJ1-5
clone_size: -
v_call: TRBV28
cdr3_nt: TGTGCCACCACGAAACAGGGTATTAGTCAGCCCCAGCATTTT
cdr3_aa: CATTKQGISQPQHF

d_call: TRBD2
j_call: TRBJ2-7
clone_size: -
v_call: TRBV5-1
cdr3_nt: TGCGCCAGCAGCTTGGGATTCGGGACTAGCGTTTCCTACGAGCAGTACTTC
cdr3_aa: CASSLGFGTSVSYEQYF

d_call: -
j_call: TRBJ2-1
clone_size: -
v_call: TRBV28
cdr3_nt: TGTGCCAGCAGTCGCGGGGCCCTCAATGAGCAGTTCTTC
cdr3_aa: CASSRGALNEQFF

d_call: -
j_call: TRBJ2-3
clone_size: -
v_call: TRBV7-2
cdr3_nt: TGTGCCAGCAGCCCAGATCGGGGGACGCAGTATTTT
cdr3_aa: CASSPDRGTQYF

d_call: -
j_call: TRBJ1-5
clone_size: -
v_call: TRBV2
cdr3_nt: TGTGCCAGCAGGGCGGGGCAGCTTTATAGCAATCAGCCCCAGCATTTT
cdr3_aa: CASRAGQLYSNQPQHF

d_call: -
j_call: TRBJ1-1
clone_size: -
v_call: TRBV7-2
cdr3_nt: TGTGCCAGCAGCTTACAGGGTCAACCGGGCACTGAAGCTTTCTTT
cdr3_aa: CASSLQGQPGTEAFF

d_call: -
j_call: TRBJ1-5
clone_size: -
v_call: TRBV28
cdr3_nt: TGTGCCAGCACAATTCTCCCTGGCCAGGTGAATCAGCCCCAGCATTTT
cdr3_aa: CASTILPGQVNQPQHF

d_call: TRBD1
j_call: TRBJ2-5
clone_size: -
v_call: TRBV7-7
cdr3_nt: TGTGCCAGCAGCCTAGGGACAGGTGAAGAGACCCAGTACTTC
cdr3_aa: CASSLGTGEETQYF

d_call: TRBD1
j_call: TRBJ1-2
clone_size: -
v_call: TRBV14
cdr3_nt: TGCGGGACAGGGAGTGTCTACACCTTC
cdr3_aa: CGTGSVYTF

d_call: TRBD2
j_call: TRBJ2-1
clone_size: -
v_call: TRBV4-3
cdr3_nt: TGCGCCAGCAGCCGGGACTACGGACAAAATCATGAGCAGTTCTTC
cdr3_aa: CASSRDYGQNHEQFF

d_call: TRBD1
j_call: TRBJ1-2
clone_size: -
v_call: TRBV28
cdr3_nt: TGTGCCAGCAGGGGGACAGGAAAAACTAACTATGGCTACACCTTC
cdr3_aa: CASRGTGKTNYGYTF

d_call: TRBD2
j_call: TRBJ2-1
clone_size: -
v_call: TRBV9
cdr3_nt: TGTGCCAGCAGCACCCGGACTAGAGATGAGCAGTTCTTC
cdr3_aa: CASSTRTRDEQFF

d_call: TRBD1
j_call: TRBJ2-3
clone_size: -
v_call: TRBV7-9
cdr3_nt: TGTGCCAGCAGCTCCGGGACAGGGGCGCTGATAGACCCGTATTTT
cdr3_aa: CASSSGTGALIDPYF

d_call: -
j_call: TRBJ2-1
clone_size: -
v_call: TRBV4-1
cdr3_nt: TGCGCCAGCAGCCGGCCGGGCTACAATGAGCAGTTCTTC
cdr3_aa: CASSRPGYNEQFF

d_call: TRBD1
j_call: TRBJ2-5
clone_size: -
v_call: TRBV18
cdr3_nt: TGTGCCAGCTCATCAGCCCGGCCAGGGGGCGAGACCCAGTACTTC
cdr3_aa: CASSSARPGGETQYF

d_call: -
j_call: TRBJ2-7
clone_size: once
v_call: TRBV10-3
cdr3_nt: TGTGCCATCAAGGAGTCGAGGGAGCAGTACTTC
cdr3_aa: CAIKESREQYF

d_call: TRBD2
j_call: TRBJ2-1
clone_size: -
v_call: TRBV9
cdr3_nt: TGTGCCAGCAGCGTAGCCCCGAATAGCGGGAGATCATACAATGAGCAGTTCTTC
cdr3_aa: CASSVAPNSGRSYNEQFF

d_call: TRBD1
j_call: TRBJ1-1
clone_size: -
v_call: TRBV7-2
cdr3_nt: TGTGCCAGCAGCCTCCCGGGGACAGGCACTGAAGCTTTCTTT
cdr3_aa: CASSLPGTGTEAFF

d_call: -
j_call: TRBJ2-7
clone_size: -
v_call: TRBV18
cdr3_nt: TGTGCCAGCTCACCTGGCTCCACCGCTCCCTACGAGCAGTACTTC
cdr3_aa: CASSPGSTAPYEQYF

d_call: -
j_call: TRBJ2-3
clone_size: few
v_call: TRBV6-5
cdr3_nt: TGTGCCAGCAGTTACTCACCCCGGGGAGGAGATACGCAGTATTTT
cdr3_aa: CASSYSPRGGDTQYF

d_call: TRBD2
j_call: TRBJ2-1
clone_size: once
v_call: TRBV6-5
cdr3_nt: TGTGCCAGCCGACTAGCGGGAGGTTATGAGCAGTTCTTC
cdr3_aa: CASRLAGGYEQFF

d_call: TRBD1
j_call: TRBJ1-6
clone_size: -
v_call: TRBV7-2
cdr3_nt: TGTGCCAGCAGCTTCGTATCTTATCGGACAGGGGAAAATTCACCCCTCCACTTT
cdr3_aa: CASSFVSYRTGENSPLHF

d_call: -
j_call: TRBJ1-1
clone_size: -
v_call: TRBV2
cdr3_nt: TGTGCCAGCAGCGCAGACAGGAACACTGAAGCTTTCTTT
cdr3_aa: CASSADRNTEAFF

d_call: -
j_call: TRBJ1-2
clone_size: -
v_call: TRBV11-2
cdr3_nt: TGTGCCAGCAGCTTAGATCGGGTGAATTACTACACCTTC
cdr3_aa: CASSLDRVNYYTF

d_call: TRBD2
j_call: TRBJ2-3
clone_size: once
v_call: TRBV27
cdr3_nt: TGTGCCAGCGGCTTTAAAAAGGGACTACAGCAGACAGATACGCAGTATTTT
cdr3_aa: CASGFKKGLQQTDTQYF

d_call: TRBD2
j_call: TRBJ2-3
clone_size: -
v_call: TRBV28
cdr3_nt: TGTGCCAGCAGTAGGATACTAACTAGCGGCACAGATACGCAGTATTTT
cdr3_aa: CASSRILTSGTDTQYF

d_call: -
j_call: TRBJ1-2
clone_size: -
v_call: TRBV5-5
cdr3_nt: TGTGCCAGCAGCTTGGATCGCTATGGCTACACCTTC
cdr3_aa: CASSLDRYGYTF

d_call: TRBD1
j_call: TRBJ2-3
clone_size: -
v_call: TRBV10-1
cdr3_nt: TGCGCCAGCAGTGGACGGGACAGAGGGGGCCGGGACACAGATACGCAGTATTTT
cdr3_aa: CASSGRDRGGRDTDTQYF

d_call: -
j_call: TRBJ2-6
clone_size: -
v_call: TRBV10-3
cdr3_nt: TGTGCCCGGTCGGAGCACTCTGGGGCCAACGTCCTGACTTTC
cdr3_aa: CARSEHSGANVLTF

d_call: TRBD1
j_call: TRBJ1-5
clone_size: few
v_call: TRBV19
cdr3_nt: TGTGCCAGTAGTATATTAGGGGGACAGGGAGCGAATCAGCCCCAGCATTTT
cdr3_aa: CASSILGGQGANQPQHF

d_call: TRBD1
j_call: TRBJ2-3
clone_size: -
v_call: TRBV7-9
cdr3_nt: TGTGCCAGCAGCTCGGACAGGGCTGGAGATACGCAGTATTTT
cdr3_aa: CASSSDRAGDTQYF

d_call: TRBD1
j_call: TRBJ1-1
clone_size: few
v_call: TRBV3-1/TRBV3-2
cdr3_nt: TGTGCCAGCAGCCACACAGGGGTACGAACTGAAGCTTTCTTT
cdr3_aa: CASSHTGVRTEAFF

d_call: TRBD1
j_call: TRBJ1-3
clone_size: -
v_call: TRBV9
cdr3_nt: TGTGCCAGCAGTCCGGGACAGGGTATTTCTGGAAACACCATATATTTT
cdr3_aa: CASSPGQGISGNTIYF